A single sample is the source of the 27 T cell receptor beta chains below, sequenced in a study of T cells in Graves' hyperthyroidism and ophthalmopathy (dated by TCRdb to between 2018 and 2021). Library preparation employed multiplex PCR. TCRdb names Illumina HiSeq 2000 as the instrument used. Amplification of TCR beta CDR3 regions was carried out from RNA transcripts. A first-round RT-PCR of the TCR CDR3 used the HTBI primer set with the Qiagen OneStep RT-PCR kit. TCRdb applied fastp at Q25 and MiXCR to the public reads, then kept only in-frame beta chains. Merged by CDR3 protein, the rows form single entries marked with the most common genes and DNA. The sample data list 600,000 to 800,000 distinct CDR3 sequences, and roughly a third of these were observed just once. Roughly 31% of the sample lies in the top ten. The source material was blood. These receptors all stem from a woman aged 40-49 years with Graves' hyperthyroidism.

This clonotype was seen a handful of times. V is TRBV12-3 or TRBV12-4 and J is TRBJ2-5; D tentatively fits TRBD1 or TRBD2 (5 bases each). The CDR3 runs to 13 residues. V gave up 7 bases and J gave up 5 bases, with 14 bases separating them. This CDR3 reads CASTPRGAETQYF. The CDR3 DNA is TGTGCCAGCACCCCGAGGGGTGCGGAGACCCAGTACTTC.

This clonotype was counted between two and nine times. The V call is TRBV4-3, the J call TRBJ2-5, with 15 bases lining up with TRBD2. Germline V gives CDR1 LGHNA, CDR2 YSLEER. The CDR3 has 17 amino acids. V lost 1 base, J lost 5 bases, and 5 bases stayed unmatched. The CDR3 nucleotides are TGCGCCAGCAGCCAAGGGACTAGCGGGAGGGCCTTGGAGACCCAGTACTTC. The encoded protein is CASSQGTSGRALETQYF.

This chain connects TRBV29-1 to TRBJ1-1; D is possibly TRBD1 (6 bases). There are 12 residues in the CDR3. Trimming took off 4 bases at V and 4 bases at J, with 10 bases between the two ends. In germline, CDR1 is SQVTM, CDR2 ANQGSEA. This CDR3 reads CSVVGAGTEAFF. Written as DNA, the CDR3 is TGCAGCGTTGTGGGGGCAGGCACTGAAGCTTTCTTT.

This clonotype came up many times. The genes are TRBV29-1 and TRBJ1-1; no clear D. Looked up from germline, CDR1 is SQVTM and CDR2 is ANQGSEA. CDR3 length: 13 amino acids. The V gene lost 2 bases and the J gene lost 2 bases, with 9 bases spanning the gap. The CDR3 protein is CSVEFQANTEAFF. The CDR3 DNA reads as TGCAGCGTTGAATTTCAGGCAAACACTGAAGCTTTCTTT.

With regard to this clonotype: One junction end disagrees with the germline gene, perhaps due to a read error. The rearrangement joins TRBV9 to TRBJ1-2, with D possibly matching TRBD1 (6 bases). Germline assignment: CDR1 SGDLS and CDR2 YYNGEE. This CDR3 contains 15 residues. The CDR3 protein is CASTRRPGEDYGYAF. CDR3 nucleotides: TGTGCCAGCACCCGTCGCCCAGGGGAGGACTATGGCTACGCCTTC.

This clonotype was counted only a few times. The genes are TRBV7-9 and TRBJ2-3; 8 nucleotides match TRBD1. V lost 5 bases to trimming and J lost 8 bases; unmatched junction nucleotides: 6. Germline loops: CDR1 SEHNR, CDR2 FQNEAQ (reference sequence). This CDR3 spans 13 amino acids. The CDR3 coding sequence is TGTGCCAGCAGCAGTCAGGGGGCAGGTACGCAGTATTTT. Protein: CASSSQGAGTQYF.

This clonotype was seen only a few times. Mismatch with germline at one junction end may stem from a read error. The chain uses TRBV10-3 and TRBJ2-6; TRBD2 aligns across 9 bases. CDR1 and CDR2 (germline): ENHRY, SYGVKD. CDR3 size: 18 residues. CDR3 loop: CASSYSSSGRSGANVLTF. Written as DNA, the CDR3 is TGTGCCAGCAGTTACTCGAGTAGCGGGAGATCTGGGGCCAACGTCCTGACTTTC.

This clonotype came up a few times. The V call is TRBV7-2, the J call TRBJ1-3, with D maybe TRBD1 (5 bases). The germline V and J ends were trimmed by 3 bases and 2 bases, with 11 bases remaining between them. Germline assignment: CDR1 SGHTA and CDR2 FQGNSA. This CDR3 spans 15 amino acids. The CDR3 region is CASSLGEGTGNTIYF. The CDR3 nucleotides are TGTGCCAGCAGCTTGGGCGAGGGGACTGGAAACACCATATATTTT.

The chain couples TRBV19 to TRBJ1-2; D is unclear. V lost 10 bases, J lost 6 bases, and 21 bases lay in between. This CDR3 is 14 amino acids long. The V gene's germline CDR1 is LNHDA and CDR2 SQIVND (reference sequence). The CDR3 region is CATTSTPRAHGYTF. The CDR3 DNA is TGTGCCACCACCTCCACCCCGAGGGCTCATGGCTACACCTTC.

Details on this clonotype: This may arise from a read error, as a much more abundant clone is one base away. The rearrangement joins TRBV6-5 to TRBJ1-2; D is unresolved. Germline V gene sequence: CDR1 MNHEY, CDR2 SVGAGI. The CDR3 is 13 amino acids. Here the CDR3 reads CASSLLGQNGCTF. DNA for the CDR3: TGTGCCAGCAGTTTACTCGGGCAGAATGGCTGCACCTTC.

Here the CDR3 reads CSAKGQGDGYTF. The CDR3 bases are TGCAGCGCCAAGGGACAGGGAGATGGCTACACCTTC. The chain uses TRBV20-1 and TRBJ1-2, with 9 bases fitting TRBD1. The CDR3 sequence is 12 residues long. Germline values: CDR1 DFQATT, CDR2 SNEGSKA (reference sequence).

This clonotype was picked up many times. The rearrangement joins TRBV10-3 to TRBJ1-3; TRBD1 matches 11 bases. J lost 6 bases, V lost 6 bases, and 4 bases had no gene match. This CDR3 has 14 residues. CDR1 and CDR2 (germline): ENHRY, SYGVKD. The CDR3 reads CAISPGQGENTIYF. CDR3 DNA: TGTGCCATCAGCCCGGGACAGGGGGAAAACACCATATATTTT.

This clonotype was seen many times. The gene calls are TRBV20-1 and TRBJ2-7; TRBD2 matches 10 bases. Germline V gene data show CDR1 as DFQATT and CDR2 as SNEGSKA (reference sequence). The CDR3 totals 14 residues. Trimming at V came to 5 bases and at J to 1 base, leaving 5 bases not matched to a gene. The CDR3 sequence: CSAPLAGASYEQYF. For the CDR3, the DNA is TGCAGTGCTCCCCTAGCGGGAGCGTCCTACGAGCAGTACTTC.

This chain uses TRBV28 with TRBJ2-7; D remains unclear. V lost 7 bases and J 1 base, leaving 11 bases between the germline ends. The CDR3 totals 13 residues. The V gene's germline CDR1 is MDHEN and CDR2 SYDVKM. CDR3 bases: TGTGCCAGCAAAGGTCCTAGTTCCTACGAGCAGTACTTC. Translated: CASKGPSSYEQYF.

The rearrangement uses TRBV4-1 and TRBJ2-5; 7 nucleotides match TRBD1. This CDR3 has 15 amino acids. Germline values: CDR1 MGHRA, CDR2 YSYEKL. Trimming at V came to 3 bases and at J to 5 bases, leaving 9 bases not matched to a gene. DNA for the CDR3: TGCGCCAGCAGCCAGGGCCCGACAGGGCTTGAGACCCAGTACTTC. Residues: CASSQGPTGLETQYF.

There are a few counts of this clonotype. V gene TRBV10-2 combines with J gene TRBJ2-2; D gene uncertain. Germline CDR1 reads WSHSY; CDR2 reads SAAADI. V was pared by 3 bases and J by 6 bases, with 2 bases between. This CDR3 region has 11 residues. The CDR3 reads CASSDPGELFF. The CDR3 region has the DNA TGCGCCAGCAGTGACCCCGGGGAGCTGTTTTTT.

This chain links TRBV10-3 with TRBJ2-2; a weak D match, TRBD2 (6 bases). Germline V gives CDR1 ENHRY, CDR2 SYGVKD. V lost 5 bases to trimming and J lost 2 bases, with 15 bases between them. The CDR3 extends over 16 amino acids. In DNA, the CDR3 is TGTGCCATCAGTTTTTTTGGGCGGGGTAACACCGGGGAGCTGTTTTTT. This gives the protein CAISFFGRGNTGELFF.

This rearrangement joins TRBV15 to TRBJ1-1; possibly TRBD1 for D (5 bases). The germline V gene encodes CDR1 LNHNV and CDR2 YYDKDF (reference sequence). V was cut by 3 bases and J by 4 bases, with 12 bases left in between. The CDR3 length is 14 residues. The CDR3 nucleotides are TGTGCCACCAGCAGCTTGGCAGGGATCACTGAAGCTTTCTTT. The encoded protein is CATSSLAGITEAFF.

A few counts support this clonotype. The rearrangement links TRBV9 to TRBJ1-2; 7 bases match TRBD1. The CDR3 runs to 15 residues. V dropped 0 bases and J dropped 4; count of bases not matched to a gene: 6. CDR1 and CDR2 from the germline V gene are SGDLS and YYNGEE. The CDR3 protein is CASSVGGQVSYGYTF. The CDR3 coding sequence is TGTGCCAGCAGCGTAGGCGGACAGGTCAGCTATGGCTACACCTTC.

This clonotype was picked up many times. The chain uses TRBV2 and TRBJ2-2; D is perhaps TRBD2 (6 bases). Germline CDR1 and CDR2: SNHLY and FYNNEI. The CDR3 length is 16 residues. Trimming cost V 2 bases and J 1 base, with 11 bases left between them. The CDR3 coding sequence is TGTGCCAGCAGTGAATGGAGGGAGAGGAACACCGGGGAGCTGTTTTTT. As protein: CASSEWRERNTGELFF. Using reference TRBV2 and TRBJ2-2 for the parts outside the CDR3, the full variable domain is EPEVTQTPSHQVTQMGQEVILRCVPISNHLYFYWYRQILGQKVEFLVSFYNNEISEKSEIFDDQFSVERPDGSNFTLKIRSTKLEDSAMYFCASSEWRERNTGELFFGEGSRLTVL.

In this sample, this clonotype turned up many times. The rearrangement links TRBV29-1 to TRBJ2-2, with 14 bases that match TRBD2. The ends lost 6 bases at V and 1 base at J; junction bases unmatched: 7. CDR1 and CDR2 from the germline V gene are SQVTM and ANQGSEA. CDR3 size: 17 residues. CDR3 sequence reads: CSVLGTSGGRNTGELFF. CDR3 sequence (DNA): TGCAGCGTGCTAGGGACTAGCGGGGGACGGAACACCGGGGAGCTGTTTTTT.

The rearrangement uses TRBV6-1 and TRBJ1-5, with TRBD1 matching 8 bases. This CDR3 region has 16 residues. V shed 6 bases and J 0 bases; nucleotides not matched to a gene: 7. CDR1 is MNHNS, CDR2 SASEGT, per germline. This CDR3 is CASSLDRGYSNQPQHF. CDR3 nucleotide sequence: TGTGCCAGCAGCCTTGACAGGGGCTATAGCAATCAGCCCCAGCATTTT.

This clonotype was counted many times. This chain links TRBV5-1 with TRBJ1-2; no clear D. Trimming shortened V by 4 bases and J by 6 bases, and 16 bases separated the two germline ends. The germline V gene has CDR1 SGHRS and CDR2 YFSETQ. This CDR3 contains 14 residues. This CDR3 is CASSRTDLGDGYTF. As DNA, the CDR3 is TGCGCCAGCAGCAGGACGGACCTGGGTGATGGCTACACCTTC.

V is TRBV2 and J is TRBJ2-3; D unresolved. The CDR3 extends over 12 amino acids. Germline CDR1 and CDR2: SNHLY and FYNNEI. Deletions cut 2 bases from V and 4 bases from J, with 4 bases between. The CDR3 loop is CASSERPDTQYF. The CDR3 DNA follows: TGTGCCAGCAGTGAACGCCCAGATACGCAGTATTTT.

This clonotype came up a few times. One end of the junction fails to match germline, which may point to a read error. This chain joins TRBV10-3 and TRBJ2-7; D is undetermined. The CDR3 extends over 13 amino acids. Germline CDR1 is ENHRY and CDR2 is SYGVKD. CDR3 residues: CASSYGGVYEQYF. The CDR3, as DNA: TGTGCCAGCAGTTACGGTGGAGTATACGAGCAGTACTTC.

The chain combines TRBV12-5 with TRBJ1-3, with D uncertain. This CDR3 is 17 amino acids long. With 5 bases removed from V and 0 bases from J, the gap between germline ends came to 17 bases. Germline V gene data show CDR1 as LGHNT and CDR2 as FRNRAP. DNA of the CDR3: TGTGCTAGTGGTGCAAACAGCTTACCAAACTCTGGAAACACCATATATTTT. This codes for CASGANSLPNSGNTIYF. Using reference TRBV12-5 and TRBJ1-3 for the parts outside the CDR3, the full variable domain is DARVTQTPRHKVTEMGQEVTMRCQPILGHNTVFWYRQTMMQGLELLAYFRNRAPLDDSGMPKDRFSAEMPDATLATLKIQPSEPRDSAVYFCASGANSLPNSGNTIYFGEGSWLTVV.

This clonotype has a handful of counts. Since a much larger clone is just one base distant, this may be a read error. The chain couples TRBV24-1 to TRBJ1-4; D gene ambiguous. CDR3 length: 15 residues. Per the germline V gene, CDR1 is KGHDR and CDR2 is SFDVKD. The V end was cut by 5 bases, the J end by 8 bases, with 17 bases between. The DNA for the CDR3 is TGTGCCACCAGTGGTCCCTCGGTCCACGGGGAAAAACTGTTTTTT. It codes for CATSGPSVHGEKLFF.